The 28 T cell receptor beta chains below all came from one sample that was sequenced in a study of blood T cell repertoires in COVID-19. The assay was immunoSEQ multiplex PCR, and TCRdb's table has in-frame clones only and misses some. The repertoire consists of approximately 85,000 clones, with 85% to 95% occurring once and the leading ten covering about 5.9%. The sample was peripheral blood. The receptors here all came from a woman in her sixties or seventies with active COVID-19.

The chain is built from TRBV5-4 and TRBJ2-2; 13 bases agree with TRBD2. With V trimmed by 4 bases and J by 2 bases, 5 bases remained unmatched. The germline gives CDR1 SGHNT, CDR2 YYREEE (reference sequence). CDR3 size: 17 residues. The CDR3: CASSVTSGRPNTGELFF. The CDR3 DNA reads as TGTGCCAGCAGCGTGACTAGCGGGAGGCCCAACACCGGGGAGCTGTTTTTT.

The genes are TRBV27 and TRBJ2-7, with 7 bases lining up with TRBD1. J was trimmed by 1 base and V by 0 bases; bases with no gene match: 3. In germline, CDR1 is MNHEY, CDR2 SMNVEV (reference sequence). The CDR3 runs 15 residues. CDR3 loop: CASSLSRGRSYEQYF. The CDR3 DNA reads TGTGCCAGCAGTTTATCCAGGGGGAGATCCTACGAGCAGTACTTC.

This clone was seen once. V and J are TRBV6-2 or TRBV6-3 and TRBJ2-2, with 8 positions matching TRBD1. The length of the CDR3 is 14 residues. Germline V CDR1 and CDR2: MNHEY, SVGEGT. With 5 bases clipped from V and 3 bases from J, the junction kept 2 bases outside the gene matches. The CDR3 bases are TGTGCCAGCAGTCTGACAGGGGACACCGGGGAGCTGTTTTTT. Translating it yields CASSLTGDTGELFF.

This chain connects TRBV24-1 to TRBJ2-2, with a weak D call TRBD2 (6 bases). The CDR3 consists of 16 residues. In germline, CDR1 is KGHDR, CDR2 SFDVKD. V was pared by 9 bases and J by 0 bases, with 16 bases between. The CDR3 region has the DNA TGTGCCACCGCGGAGGGCCGAGTGGCGAACACCGGGGAGCTGTTTTTT. This encodes CATAEGRVANTGELFF.

J is TRBJ2-1 and V is TRBV4-2, with D unresolved. This CDR3 is 15 amino acids long. Germline CDR1 LGHNA, CDR2 YNFKEQ. Trimming shortened V by 4 bases and J by 4 bases, and 14 bases separated the two germline ends. The CDR3 loop is CASSPLTQDYNEQFF. The DNA for the CDR3 is TGTGCCAGCAGCCCCTTGACCCAGGATTACAATGAGCAGTTCTTC.

In nucleotides, the CDR3 is TGTGCCTGGAACAGGGGCAACTATGGCTACACCTTC. It codes for CAWNRGNYGYTF. The rearrangement joins TRBV30 to TRBJ1-2; 7 positions agree with TRBD1. Trimming at V came to 4 bases and at J to 2 bases, leaving 1 base not matched to a gene. Germline V CDR1 and CDR2: GTSNPN, SVGIG (reference sequence). There are 12 residues in the CDR3.

The genes are TRBV6-5 and TRBJ2-1, with 13 bases lining up with TRBD2. Germline CDR1 and CDR2: MNHEY and SVGAGI. This CDR3 spans 15 amino acids. The V segment lost 5 bases and the J segment 6 bases; nucleotides outside the gene matches: 4. This chain's CDR3 is CASSTGTSGANEQFF. CDR3 DNA sequence: TGTGCCAGCAGTACCGGGACTAGCGGGGCCAATGAGCAGTTCTTC.

This chain joins TRBV5-1 and TRBJ1-1, with 11 nucleotides matching TRBD1. Germline values: CDR1 SGHRS, CDR2 YFSETQ. CDR3 length: 18 residues. V dropped 3 bases and J dropped 4; count of bases not matched to a gene: 14. In nucleotides, the CDR3 is TGCGCCAGCAGCTACCAGGGAGGGACAGGGGGATTGGGCACTGAAGCTTTCTTT. Translating gives CASSYQGGTGGLGTEAFF.

The V call is TRBV3-1 (or the pseudogene TRBV3-2), the J call TRBJ2-7, with D possibly TRBD2 on 7 matching bases. The CDR3 totals 13 residues. V lost 3 bases and J 5 bases, leaving 11 bases between the germline ends. Per germline, CDR1 LGHDT and CDR2 YNNKEL (reference sequence). The CDR3 spells CASSQGGPNEQYF. The CDR3, as DNA: TGTGCCAGCAGCCAGGGGGGGCCTAACGAGCAGTACTTC.

The chain employs TRBV2 and TRBJ1-5, with 7 bases identical to TRBD1. The CDR3 totals 15 residues. The junction had 6 bases not matched to a gene; V was cut back by 6 bases and J by 1 base. The germline CDR1 and CDR2 sequences are SNHLY and FYNNEI. The CDR3 DNA sequence: TGTGCCAGCAGGGACAGGTCGACCAGCAATCAGCCCCAGCATTTT. Protein: CASRDRSTSNQPQHF.

The chain is built from TRBV6-5 and TRBJ1-2; tentatively, D is TRBD1 (5 bases). The CDR3 sequence is 13 residues long. Germline V gene lookup returns CDR1 MNHEY and CDR2 SVGAGI. Trimming shortened V by 2 bases and J by 3 bases, and 7 bases separated the two germline ends. CDR3 region: CASSYGADYGYTF. CDR3 nucleotides: TGTGCCAGCAGTTACGGGGCCGACTATGGCTACACCTTC.

The J gene is TRBJ1-1, the V gene TRBV12-3 or TRBV12-4; D is uncertain. V gave up 5 bases and J gave up 6 bases, with 13 bases separating them. The CDR3 sequence is 13 residues long. The CDR3 loop is CASSLPRIPEAFF. For the CDR3, the DNA is TGTGCCAGCAGTCTCCCTAGAATCCCTGAAGCTTTCTTT.

The rearrangement joins TRBV18 to TRBJ2-7, with 9 bases aligning to TRBD2. V lost 5 bases and J lost 3; bases outside the gene matches: 5. Germline CDR1 KGHSH, CDR2 LQKENI. This CDR3 spans 14 amino acids. For the CDR3, the DNA is TGTGCCAGCTCAACGTCAGCGGGAGGCTACGAGCAGTACTTC. This codes for CASSTSAGGYEQYF.

The V gene is TRBV2, the J gene TRBJ1-1; maybe TRBD1 (5 bases). The CDR3 has 13 residues. Germline lookup yields CDR1 SNHLY and CDR2 FYNNEI. Between the trimmed V and J ends, which lost 6 bases and 1 base, there was a span of 9 bases. CDR3 coding DNA: TGTGCCAGCAGCGGACAAGCGAACACTGAAGCTTTCTTT. Amino acids: CASSGQANTEAFF.

The chain combines TRBV12-3 or TRBV12-4 with TRBJ2-5, with D perhaps matching TRBD1 (5 bases). This CDR3 comprises 13 residues. The V gene lost 5 bases and the J gene lost 2 bases, with 9 bases spanning the gap. Written as DNA, the CDR3 is TGTGCCAGCAGTCGACAGATACAAGAGACCCAGTACTTC. Translating it yields CASSRQIQETQYF.

The chain has TRBV7-2 and TRBJ1-5; TRBD1 matches 9 bases. Per germline, CDR1 SGHTA and CDR2 FQGNSA. This CDR3 comprises 15 residues. Trimming at V came to 3 bases and at J to 6 bases, leaving 6 bases not matched to a gene. The CDR3 region is CASSLAQGAVQPQHF. For the CDR3, the DNA is TGTGCCAGCAGCTTGGCACAGGGGGCAGTTCAGCCCCAGCATTTT.

This chain joins TRBV7-2 and TRBJ1-5; TRBD1 is a possible D gene (6 bases). Germline lookup yields CDR1 SGHTA and CDR2 FQGNSA. With 6 bases removed from V and 2 bases from J, the gap between germline ends came to 14 bases. This CDR3 region has 15 residues. The CDR3 bases are TGTGCCAGCAGACCACAGGGAGACGGCAATCAGCCCCAGCATTTT. Translating gives CASRPQGDGNQPQHF.

This chain uses TRBV10-1 with TRBJ2-1, with no clear D. Germline CDR1 WNHNN, CDR2 SYGVQD (reference sequence). V was cut by 6 bases and J by 0 bases, with 18 bases left in between. The CDR3 spans 17 residues. CDR3 nucleotides: TGCGCCAGCAGGGCCCGACGGCGTTACAGCTCCTACAATGAGCAGTTCTTC. Translating it yields CASRARRRYSSYNEQFF.

The chain employs TRBV11-2 and TRBJ2-1; TRBD2 matches 14 bases. The CDR3 is 13 residues long. Per the germline V gene, CDR1 is SGHAT and CDR2 is FQNNGV. After removal of 5 bases from V and 15 bases from J, the junction contained 6 bases not matched to a gene. CDR3 DNA: TGTGCCAGCAGCCCGACTAGCGGGAGGGTTCTGTTCTTC. Translation gives CASSPTSGRVLFF.

The V gene is TRBV18, the J gene TRBJ2-1; a weak D match, TRBD1 (5 bases). V was trimmed by 0 bases and J by 2 bases, leaving 11 bases between them. This CDR3 has 16 amino acids. Looked up from germline, CDR1 is KGHSH and CDR2 is LQKENI. CDR3 region: CASSPPGQGPYNEQFF. CDR3 sequence (DNA): TGTGCCAGCTCACCACCGGGGCAGGGTCCCTACAATGAGCAGTTCTTC.

The V call is TRBV19, the J call TRBJ2-7; D is unresolved. The CDR3 consists of 13 residues. The V gene's germline CDR1 is LNHDA and CDR2 SQIVND (reference sequence). Trimming took 3 bases from V and 4 from J, leaving 10 bases between them. Here the CDR3 reads CASSISPRYEQYF. CDR3 nucleotide sequence: TGTGCCAGTAGTATCAGTCCCAGGTACGAGCAGTACTTC.

The V and J genes are TRBV2 and TRBJ1-1; D is perhaps TRBD1 (5 bases). This CDR3 region has 14 residues. Germline lookup yields CDR1 SNHLY and CDR2 FYNNEI. Trimming pared 6 bases from V and 1 base from J, leaving 12 bases between. The CDR3 loop reads CASSFSGGNTEAFF. In DNA, the CDR3 is TGTGCCAGCAGCTTCTCCGGGGGGAACACTGAAGCTTTCTTT.

This clone was recorded many times. The chain has TRBV14 and TRBJ2-1, with D perhaps TRBD2 (5 bases). V was trimmed by 4 bases and J by 10 bases, leaving 11 bases between them. This CDR3 is 12 amino acids long. Germline V gene sequence: CDR1 SGHDN, CDR2 FVKESK. Here the CDR3 reads CASSPFGNEQFF. As DNA, the CDR3 is TGTGCCAGCAGCCCGTTCGGGAACGAGCAGTTCTTC.

The genes are TRBV3-1 (or the pseudogene TRBV3-2) and TRBJ2-3; TRBD2 matches at 7 bases. V was clipped by 4 bases and J by 2 bases; unmatched bases: 9. Germline V gene data show CDR1 as LGHDT and CDR2 as YNNKEL (reference sequence). CDR3 length equals 16 residues. The CDR3 nucleotides read TGTGCCAGCAGCCGCCGGGGGAGGGTTCACACAGATACGCAGTATTTT. This translates into CASSRRGRVHTDTQYF.

The chain is built from TRBV3-1 (or the pseudogene TRBV3-2) and TRBJ2-2; no definite D call. Germline assignment: CDR1 LGHDT and CDR2 YNNKEL (reference sequence). Trimming took 0 bases from V and 6 from J, leaving 17 bases between them. The CDR3 consists of 17 residues. CDR3 protein: CASSQESKAFTPGELFF. Written as DNA, the CDR3 is TGTGCCAGCAGCCAAGAATCCAAAGCTTTCACCCCCGGGGAGCTGTTTTTT.

As DNA, the CDR3 is TGTGCCAGCCGCTGGGGCGGGACCTACGAGCAGTACTTC. It specifies CASRWGGTYEQYF. The chain carries TRBV28 and TRBJ2-7, with a weak D call TRBD2 (6 bases). This CDR3 is 13 amino acids long. The germline gives CDR1 MDHEN, CDR2 SYDVKM. V lost 8 bases and J lost 2, with 13 bases in between. Full variable domain (outside the CDR3, taken from reference TRBV28 and TRBJ2-7): DVKVTQSSRYLVKRTGEKVFLECVQDMDHENMFWYRQDPGLGLRLIYFSYDVKMKEKGDIPEGYSVSREKKERFSLILESASTNQTSMYLCASRWGGTYEQYFGPGTRLTVT.

The gene calls are TRBV5-5 and TRBJ1-2; D call uncertain. Per germline, CDR1 SGHKS and CDR2 YYEKEE (reference sequence). The ends were cut back, 5 bases at V and 7 bases at J, with 12 bases in the middle. There are 12 residues in the CDR3. The CDR3 DNA sequence: TGTGCCAGCAGTCCCTCCGCGGGTGGCTACACCTTC. Protein: CASSPSAGGYTF.

The chain uses TRBV3-1 (or the pseudogene TRBV3-2) and TRBJ1-4, with TRBD1 matching over 7 bases. The length of the CDR3 is 16 residues. V shed 3 bases, J shed 8 bases, and the junction held 12 bases outside the gene matches. Germline CDR1 reads LGHDT; CDR2 reads YNNKEL (reference sequence). CDR3 loop: CASSHQTGASNEKLFF. The CDR3 nucleotides read TGTGCCAGCAGCCACCAAACAGGGGCGTCGAACGAAAAACTGTTTTTT.